This passage covers 9 T cell receptor beta chains from one sample sequenced in a study of blood T cells in healthy people across ages. The use of a sample-barcoded 5' primer and a J-beta primer mix characterized a second PCR of roughly 6 to 12 cycles. TCRdb re-analysed the 5' RACE reads in MiXCR, keeping a single row per CDR3 protein. The data show over 1,200,000 distinct CDR3 sequences, approximately 59% seen once. Sequences were obtained from blood. The receptors derive from a man aged 18 to 29 in good health.

This clonotype was observed a handful of times. The chain combines TRBV4-1 with TRBJ2-3; a weak D match, TRBD2 (5 bases). The CDR3 is 14 residues long. Trimming left V 0 bases short and J 1 base short, with 5 bases between. Germline V gives CDR1 MGHRA, CDR2 YSYEKL. CDR3 sequence: CASSQELGTDTQYF. The CDR3 region has the DNA TGCGCCAGCAGCCAAGAACTAGGCACAGATACGCAGTATTTT.

V gene TRBV29-1 combines with J gene TRBJ2-3; the D call may be TRBD1 or TRBD2 (5 bases each). The germline V gene has CDR1 SQVTM and CDR2 ANQGSEA. The V end was cut by 1 base, the J end by 1 base, with 9 bases between. This CDR3 is built from 14 residues. CDR3 sequence reads: CSVEGGKGTDTQYF. The CDR3 nucleotides read TGCAGCGTTGAAGGGGGGAAAGGCACAGATACGCAGTATTTT.

The chain uses TRBV29-1 and TRBJ1-5; D gene uncertain. V lost 7 bases and J 4 bases, leaving 14 bases between the germline ends. This CDR3 comprises 13 residues. Germline assignment: CDR1 SQVTM and CDR2 ANQGSEA. The CDR3 coding sequence is TGCAGCGCCTCGCCGGACGGAAATCAGCCCCAGCATTTT. Its protein product is CSASPDGNQPQHF.

This clonotype was observed a few times. This chain joins TRBV10-3 and TRBJ1-2; TRBD1 matches 7 bases. The CDR3 has 16 amino acids. The germline gives CDR1 ENHRY, CDR2 SYGVKD. The junction had 7 bases not matched to a gene; V was cut back by 2 bases and J by 1 base. CDR3 bases: TGTGCCATCAGTGAGATCGACAGGGAACTTAACTATGGCTACACCTTC. This encodes CAISEIDRELNYGYTF.

V usage is TRBV6-1 and J usage is TRBJ1-5, with 7 positions matching TRBD1. Germline V CDR1 and CDR2: MNHNS, SASEGT. Trimming took 7 bases from V and 1 from J; bases not matched to a gene: 7. The CDR3 is 15 residues long. In DNA, the CDR3 is TGTGCCAGCAACCGATACAGGGGAAGCAATCAGCCCCAGCATTTT. Translation gives CASNRYRGSNQPQHF.

The chain couples TRBV4-1 to TRBJ2-1, with 9 positions matching TRBD2. CDR3 length: 15 amino acids. CDR1 MGHRA and CDR2 YSYEKL come from the germline V gene. V gave up 1 base and J gave up 5 bases; unmatched junction bases: 3. CDR3 region: CASSQVLAGNNEQFF. CDR3 coding DNA: TGCGCCAGCAGCCAAGTCCTAGCGGGAAACAATGAGCAGTTCTTC.

This rearrangement joins TRBV29-1 to TRBJ1-2; D is ambiguous. The CDR3 consists of 12 residues. Deletions cut 5 bases from V and 3 bases from J, with 10 bases between. Germline V gives CDR1 SQVTM, CDR2 ANQGSEA. This CDR3 is CSVLRGDYGYTF. CDR3 coding DNA: TGCAGCGTTCTTCGGGGAGACTATGGCTACACCTTC.

This clonotype was seen a single time. The gene calls are TRBV4-1 and TRBJ1-2, with D hard to call. The CDR3 has 14 residues. Germline lookup yields CDR1 MGHRA and CDR2 YSYEKL. Trimming took off 4 bases at V and 6 bases at J, with 15 bases between the two ends. The CDR3 DNA is TGCGCCAGCAGCCCGCAAGTTTCCGGGGATGGCTACACCTTC. Protein: CASSPQVSGDGYTF.

The gene calls are TRBV7-2 and TRBJ2-3; D remains unclear. The germline V and J ends were trimmed by 5 bases and 8 bases, with 17 bases remaining between them. CDR1 is SGHTA, CDR2 FQGNSA, per germline. CDR3 length: 14 residues. The DNA of the CDR3 is TGTGCCAGCAGCCCCAAGGCGGCGATCAGTACGCAGTATTTT. This sequence encodes CASSPKAAISTQYF.